A single sample gave rise to the 21 T cell receptor beta chains below, sequenced in a study of T cell repertoires in cytomegalovirus infection. One entry per CDR3 protein, called by TCRdb with MiXCR from the reads. The data contain roughly 340,000 distinct CDR3 sequences, 29% of them singletons. The antigens of these receptors remain unknown. Sequenced here: cultured PBMCs, sampled from culture after CMV antigen stimulation. The receptors originated from a human donor in good health (CMV status not recorded). Some clones in this sample may be carry-over from other donors' samples.

At least ten counts were recorded for this clonotype. V usage is TRBV4-2 and J usage is TRBJ2-5; no clear D gene. This CDR3 has 14 amino acids. With 0 bases removed from V and 2 bases from J, the gap between germline ends came to 7 bases. From germline, CDR1 is LGHNA and CDR2 YNFKEQ. CDR3 residues: CASSQDYWQETQYF. CDR3 DNA: TGTGCCAGCAGCCAAGATTACTGGCAAGAGACCCAGTACTTC.

Written as DNA, the CDR3 is TGTGCCAGCAGCCCCCTTCAGGCAGGGCCCCGAGAGACCCAGTACTTC. It translates to CASSPLQAGPRETQYF. The V gene is TRBV3-1, the J gene TRBJ2-5; D might be TRBD1 (5 bases). Germline CDR1 is LGHDT and CDR2 is YNNKEL (reference sequence). V lost 4 bases to trimming and J lost 4 bases, with 19 bases between them. The CDR3 is made up of 16 amino acids.

The chain combines TRBV7-9 with TRBJ1-6; D may be TRBD1 (5 bases). The CDR3 runs 15 residues. V was clipped by 0 bases and J by 9 bases, with 12 bases between them. CDR1 SEHNR and CDR2 FQNEAQ come from the germline V gene (reference sequence). CDR3 sequence (DNA): TGTGCCAGCAGCTTAGCCTCAGGGCAGAGTTCACCCCTCCACTTT. Protein: CASSLASGQSSPLHF.

The chain uses TRBV6-5 and TRBJ1-6; a possible D gene is TRBD1 (6 bases). This CDR3 contains 16 residues. Germline V gene data show CDR1 as MNHEY and CDR2 as SVGAGI. Trimming shortened V by 5 bases and J by 0 bases, and 11 bases separated the two germline ends. As DNA, the CDR3 is TGTGCCAGCAGTGGGGGGGCGAGCTCCTATAATTCACCCCTCCACTTT. It encodes CASSGGASSYNSPLHF.

The J gene is TRBJ1-2, the V gene TRBV19, with D perhaps matching TRBD1 (6 bases). The length of the CDR3 is 13 residues. Germline values: CDR1 LNHDA, CDR2 SQIVND (reference sequence). The germline V and J ends were trimmed by 10 bases and 4 bases, with 16 bases remaining between them. The CDR3 nucleotides read TGTGCCACACGGGACAACGTCGCCTATGGCTACACCTTC. Its translation is CATRDNVAYGYTF.

This clonotype has a count of ten or more. V is TRBV7-8 and J is TRBJ1-2; tentatively, D is TRBD1 (5 bases). This CDR3 region has 14 residues. Germline-derived CDR1 and CDR2 are SGHVS and FQNEAQ. V shed 8 bases and J shed 2 bases, with 15 bases lying between them. DNA of the CDR3: TGTGCCAGCGGAGGCCCGGGGGGAAACTATGGCTACACCTTC. Its protein product is CASGGPGGNYGYTF.

There are many counts of this clonotype. This sequence joins TRBV7-2 and TRBJ1-6; the D is unclear. CDR1 SGHTA and CDR2 FQGNSA come from the germline V gene. V shed 5 bases and J shed 4 bases, with 15 bases lying between them. There are 16 residues in the CDR3. The CDR3 spells CASSPQRPEYNSPLHF. The CDR3 DNA reads TGTGCCAGCAGCCCCCAAAGACCGGAATATAATTCACCCCTCCACTTT.

This clonotype was found a few times. J is TRBJ2-3 and V is TRBV7-2; 9 bases match TRBD1. This CDR3 region has 15 residues. V lost 5 bases to trimming and J lost 6 bases; unmatched junction nucleotides: 9. CDR1 is SGHTA and CDR2 is FQGNSA in the germline V gene. In DNA form, the CDR3 reads TGTGCCAGCAGCCTCTCGGGACAGGGAACGGATACGCAGTATTTT. Translating gives CASSLSGQGTDTQYF.

The chain carries TRBV2 and TRBJ1-5; 10 nucleotides line up with TRBD1. The CDR3 is 14 residues long. The J segment lost 9 bases and the V segment lost 3 bases, leaving 5 bases of the junction unmatched. Germline lookup yields CDR1 SNHLY and CDR2 FYNNEI. The CDR3 sequence is CASSEGTGVWPQHF. The DNA of the CDR3 is TGTGCCAGCAGTGAGGGGACAGGGGTATGGCCCCAGCATTTT.

This clonotype was observed a few times. CDR3 sequence (DNA): TGTGCCAGCAGCGTGGCCTCAATGAACACTGAAGCTTTCTTT. The encoded protein is CASSVASMNTEAFF. The chain combines TRBV7-2 with TRBJ1-1; D gene ambiguous. The CDR3 loop spans 14 amino acids. CDR1 and CDR2 from the germline V gene are SGHTA and FQGNSA. The ends were cut back, 5 bases at V and 0 bases at J, with 10 bases in the middle.

This clonotype was found many times. The gene calls are TRBV7-2 and TRBJ1-6, with D perhaps matching TRBD1 (6 bases). Germline V gives CDR1 SGHTA, CDR2 FQGNSA. The CDR3 is 14 amino acids. The V end was cut by 1 base, the J end by 10 bases, with 11 bases between. The CDR3 sequence: CASSLGDTNSPLHF. The CDR3 nucleotides read TGTGCCAGCAGCTTAGGGGACACCAACTCACCCCTCCACTTT.

V gene TRBV7-6 combines with J gene TRBJ2-5; TRBD2 matches at 11 bases. This CDR3 is built from 16 residues. CDR1 is SGHVS and CDR2 is FNYEAQ in the germline V gene. The V segment lost 1 base and the J segment 1 base; nucleotides outside the gene matches: 2. DNA of the CDR3: TGTGCCAGCAGCTTAGGACTAGCGGGGTCCCAAGAGACCCAGTACTTC. Amino acids: CASSLGLAGSQETQYF.

The table lists this clonotype with a few counts. The chain couples TRBV19 to TRBJ1-1, with D possibly matching TRBD1 (6 bases). V lost 10 bases and J 3 bases, leaving 18 bases between the germline ends. Germline loops: CDR1 LNHDA, CDR2 SQIVND (reference sequence). This CDR3 is 14 amino acids long. The DNA of the CDR3 is TGTGCCACCAAGGTCGGGGGGGGCTACACTGAAGCTTTCTTT. This translates into CATKVGGGYTEAFF.

This clonotype was counted a few times. This chain's CDR3 is CASSSSGSPMNTEAFF. CDR3 in DNA: TGTGCCAGCAGCTCCTCAGGGAGTCCCATGAACACTGAAGCTTTCTTT. The chain carries TRBV7-9 and TRBJ1-1; D is possibly TRBD1 (5 bases). Trimming cost V 4 bases and J 0 bases, with 15 bases left between them. This CDR3 has 16 residues. Germline V gives CDR1 SEHNR, CDR2 FQNEAQ (reference sequence).

This clonotype was seen a handful of times. The rearrangement joins TRBV20-1 to TRBJ2-1; 11 bases line up with TRBD2. The V gene end was trimmed by 2 bases and the J gene end by 6 bases; junction bases not matched to a gene: 15. This CDR3 has 18 amino acids. CDR1 DFQATT and CDR2 SNEGSKA come from the germline V gene (reference sequence). CDR3 sequence: CSARTVVSGLAGSNEQFF. CDR3 nucleotide sequence: TGCAGTGCTAGAACGGTCGTCTCAGGACTAGCGGGTTCCAATGAGCAGTTCTTC.

This rearrangement joins TRBV2 to TRBJ1-1; D gene unclear. Trimming left V 6 bases short and J 2 bases short, with 10 bases between. The length of the CDR3 is 13 residues. In germline, CDR1 is SNHLY, CDR2 FYNNEI. The CDR3 is CASRVQTNTEAFF. The CDR3 bases are TGTGCCAGCAGGGTACAGACAAACACTGAAGCTTTCTTT.

J is TRBJ2-1 and V is TRBV3-1, with D perhaps matching TRBD1 (6 bases). The ends were cut back, 0 bases at V and 5 bases at J, with 17 bases in the middle. Germline assignment: CDR1 LGHDT and CDR2 YNNKEL (reference sequence). This CDR3 has 17 residues. This chain's CDR3 is CASSQDRERGTDNEQFF. Here the CDR3 DNA reads TGTGCCAGCAGCCAAGATCGGGAAAGGGGGACCGACAATGAGCAGTTCTTC.

There are a few counts of this clonotype. V gene TRBV9 combines with J gene TRBJ2-1; TRBD1 might be the D (6 bases). Germline V gene sequence: CDR1 SGDLS, CDR2 YYNGEE. This CDR3 is 18 amino acids long. V was clipped by 3 bases and J by 0 bases, with 19 bases between them. CDR3 loop: CASSARTGHSSSYNEQFF. CDR3 bases: TGTGCCAGCAGCGCCCGAACGGGACACTCGAGCTCCTACAATGAGCAGTTCTTC.

This clonotype showed up just a few times. One junction end disagrees with the germline gene, perhaps due to a read error. The chain carries TRBV5-3 and TRBJ2-3, with a weak D call TRBD1 (6 bases). TRBV5-3 is identified as an open reading frame with a role that is uncertain. The CDR3 loop spans 15 amino acids. The CDR3 DNA follows: TGTGCCAGCAGCTTGGATGGACAGAGCACAGATACGCAGTATTTT. This codes for CASSLDGQSTDTQYF.

Only a few counts were recorded for this clonotype. This rearrangement joins TRBV4-2 to TRBJ1-2; no reliable D call. CDR1 and CDR2 (germline): LGHNA, YNFKEQ. V lost 1 base, J lost 5 bases, and 11 bases lay in between. CDR3 length: 14 amino acids. This CDR3 reads CASSQGREGYGYTF. CDR3 coding DNA: TGTGCCAGCAGCCAAGGCCGGGAGGGATATGGCTACACCTTC.

Worth noting for this clonotype: Compared with germline, one end of the junction differs, possibly owing to a read error. The chain couples TRBV24-1 to TRBJ2-5, with D perhaps matching TRBD1 or TRBD2 (5 bases each). Germline V gene data show CDR1 as KGHDR and CDR2 as SFDVKD. CDR3 size: 13 residues. The CDR3: CSTSDLWGETQYF. The DNA for the CDR3 is TGTTCCACCAGTGATTTGTGGGGGGAGACCCAGTACTTC.